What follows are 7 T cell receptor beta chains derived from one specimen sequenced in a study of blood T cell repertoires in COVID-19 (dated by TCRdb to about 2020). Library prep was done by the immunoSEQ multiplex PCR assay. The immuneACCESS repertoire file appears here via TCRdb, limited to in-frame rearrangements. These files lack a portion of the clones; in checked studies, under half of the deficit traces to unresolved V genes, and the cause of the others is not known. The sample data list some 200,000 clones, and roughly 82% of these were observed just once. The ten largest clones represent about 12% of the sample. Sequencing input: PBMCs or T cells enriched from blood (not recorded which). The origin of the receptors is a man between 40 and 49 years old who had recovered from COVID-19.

CDR3 DNA: TGTGCCAGCAGCGAAAGGCAGGGGGACGGCTACACCTTC. Protein: CASSERQGDGYTF. This chain links TRBV9 with TRBJ1-2; the match to TRBD1 covers 7 bases. After removal of 3 bases from V and 8 bases from J, the junction contained 7 bases not matched to a gene. The CDR3 runs to 13 residues. The germline gives CDR1 SGDLS, CDR2 YYNGEE.

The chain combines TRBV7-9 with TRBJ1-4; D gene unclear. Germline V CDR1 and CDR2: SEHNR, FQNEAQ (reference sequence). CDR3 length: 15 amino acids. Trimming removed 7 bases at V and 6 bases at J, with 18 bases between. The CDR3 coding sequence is TGTGCCAGCACTCCGACGGTTGGTGAGGATGAAAAACTGTTTTTT. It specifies CASTPTVGEDEKLFF.

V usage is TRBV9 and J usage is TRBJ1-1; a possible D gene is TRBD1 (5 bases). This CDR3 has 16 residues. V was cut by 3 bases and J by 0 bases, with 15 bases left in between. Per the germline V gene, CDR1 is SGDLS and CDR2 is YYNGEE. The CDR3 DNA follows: TGTGCCAGCAGCGCCAACCTGTTACAGGTGAACACTGAAGCTTTCTTT. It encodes CASSANLLQVNTEAFF.

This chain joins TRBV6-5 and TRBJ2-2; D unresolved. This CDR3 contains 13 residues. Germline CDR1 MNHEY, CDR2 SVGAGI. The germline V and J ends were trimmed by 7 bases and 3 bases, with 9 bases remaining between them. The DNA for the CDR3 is TGTGCCAGCATCGTATCGGACACCGGGGAGCTGTTTTTT. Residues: CASIVSDTGELFF.

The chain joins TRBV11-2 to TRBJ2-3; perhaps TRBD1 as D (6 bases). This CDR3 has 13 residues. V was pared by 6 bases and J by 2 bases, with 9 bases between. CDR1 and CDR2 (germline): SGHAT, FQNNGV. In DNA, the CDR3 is TGTGCCAGCAGGACAGGATCCACAGATACGCAGTATTTT. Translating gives CASRTGSTDTQYF.

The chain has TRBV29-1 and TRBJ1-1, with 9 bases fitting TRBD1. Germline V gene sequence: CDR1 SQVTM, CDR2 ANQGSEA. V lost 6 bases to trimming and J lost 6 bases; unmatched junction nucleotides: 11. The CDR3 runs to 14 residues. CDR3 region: CSVGMGQGTSEAFF. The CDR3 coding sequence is TGCAGCGTGGGGATGGGACAGGGAACTTCTGAAGCTTTCTTT.

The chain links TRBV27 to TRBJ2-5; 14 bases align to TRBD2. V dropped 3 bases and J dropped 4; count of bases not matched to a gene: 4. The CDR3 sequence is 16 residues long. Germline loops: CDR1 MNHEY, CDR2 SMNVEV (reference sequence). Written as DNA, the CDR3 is TGTGCCAGCAGTTTTGGGACTAGCGGGGGAGGAGAGACCCAGTACTTC. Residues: CASSFGTSGGGETQYF.